This passage covers 18 T cell receptor beta chains from one sample sequenced in a study of beta chain features in type 1 diabetes. Overall study findings and caveats: In all four CD4+ subsets, TCRB CDR3 length was significantly, moderately reduced in type 1 diabetes.

Expressed TCRB transcripts were sequenced, since all the RNA that had been isolated was reverse transcribed. The repertoire was sequenced with immunoSEQ multiplex PCR; TCRdb's copy has only in-frame clones and lacks some. The sample contains 200,000 to 300,000 clones, approximately 11% of which appear only once. Antigens for these TCRs are unknown. The sample comprised naive CD4+ T cells from blood. Source of these receptors: a man aged 25-40 years with type 1 diabetes.

This clone was counted between two and nine times. The chain joins TRBV7-2 to TRBJ1-5; D uncertain. V was shortened by 0 bases and J by 3 bases, with 3 bases between the two germline ends. Germline assignment: CDR1 SGHTA and CDR2 FQGNSA. The CDR3 spans 13 residues. CDR3: CASSLAANQPQHF. CDR3 bases: TGTGCCAGCAGCTTAGCGGCCAATCAGCCCCAGCATTTT.

J is TRBJ2-3 and V is TRBV7-2; the D gene is possibly TRBD2 (6 bases). This CDR3 spans 14 amino acids. Germline CDR1 reads SGHTA; CDR2 reads FQGNSA. Deletions cut 10 bases from V and 2 bases from J, with 16 bases between. The CDR3 sequence: CAIGPGLNTDTQYF. In DNA form, the CDR3 reads TGTGCCATCGGACCGGGACTCAACACAGATACGCAGTATTTT.

The table lists this clone with a few counts. The rearrangement joins TRBV2 to TRBJ1-4; D gene ambiguous. CDR1 and CDR2 (germline): SNHLY, FYNNEI. The CDR3 is 14 residues long. V gave up 8 bases and J gave up 6 bases, with 16 bases separating them. CDR3 nucleotide sequence: TGTGCCAGCTCCCGTAGGCAGCGCGATGAAAAACTGTTTTTT. Residues: CASSRRQRDEKLFF.

The rearrangement links TRBV30 to TRBJ2-3; tentatively, D is TRBD2 (5 bases). V lost 4 bases to trimming and J lost 1 base, with 9 bases between them. The CDR3 extends over 13 amino acids. CDR1 is GTSNPN and CDR2 is SVGIG in the germline V gene (reference sequence). CDR3 loop: CAWNFGGTDTQYF. The CDR3 DNA sequence: TGTGCCTGGAACTTCGGGGGCACAGATACGCAGTATTTT.

This clone was detected only a few times. V usage is TRBV29-1 and J usage is TRBJ2-3, with TRBD1 matching over 10 bases. This CDR3 contains 16 residues. J gave up 3 bases and V 5 bases, and 11 bases lay outside the gene matches. CDR1 and CDR2 (germline): SQVTM, ANQGSEA. The CDR3 loop reads CSVRTGGHGATDTQYF. Written as DNA, the CDR3 is TGCAGCGTTCGGACAGGGGGGCACGGTGCGACAGATACGCAGTATTTT.

This clone was found a few times. This chain connects TRBV7-2 to TRBJ2-6, with D unclear. With 5 bases removed from V and 0 bases from J, the gap between germline ends came to 5 bases. This CDR3 has 14 amino acids. Germline lookup yields CDR1 SGHTA and CDR2 FQGNSA. As DNA, the CDR3 is TGTGCCAGCAGCGCACACTCTGGGGCCAACGTCCTGACTTTC. Amino acid sequence: CASSAHSGANVLTF.

V is TRBV19 and J is TRBJ2-7, with 8 bases identical to TRBD2. Germline loops: CDR1 LNHDA, CDR2 SQIVND (reference sequence). Losses at the gene ends were 6 bases for V and 4 bases for J; bases not matched to a gene: 5. The CDR3 sequence is 13 residues long. CDR3 in amino acids: CASSSGLGYEQYF. The CDR3 DNA is TGTGCCAGTAGCTCGGGACTAGGGTACGAGCAGTACTTC.

V and J are TRBV6-1 and TRBJ1-5; 8 positions agree with TRBD1. The CDR3 length is 12 residues. Per germline, CDR1 MNHNS and CDR2 SASEGT. V lost 6 bases to trimming and J lost 6 bases; unmatched junction nucleotides: 1. The CDR3 region is CASRQGVQPQHF. The DNA for the CDR3 is TGTGCCAGCAGACAGGGGGTTCAGCCCCAGCATTTT.

Only a few counts were recorded for this clone. V gene TRBV30 combines with J gene TRBJ1-2; 7 nucleotides line up with TRBD1. Unmatched junction bases numbered 11, after V lost 4 bases and J lost 6 bases. Germline CDR1 reads GTSNPN; CDR2 reads SVGIG (reference sequence). The CDR3 sequence is 14 residues long. CDR3 DNA: TGTGCCTGGAAAGAGAAGGGGGCAAGAAATGGCTACACCTTC. Translated: CAWKEKGARNGYTF.

The CDR3 reads CASSPNENSPLHF. The CDR3, as DNA: TGTGCCAGCTCACCCAACGAGAATTCACCCCTCCACTTT. V usage is TRBV18 and J usage is TRBJ1-6; no clear D gene. Trimming removed 3 bases from V and 7 bases from J, with 7 bases in between. CDR3 size: 13 residues. Germline V gene lookup returns CDR1 KGHSH and CDR2 LQKENI.

The sample holds a few counts of this clone. The CDR3 protein is CASTSDNEQFF. The DNA of the CDR3 is TGTGCCAGCACGTCCGACAATGAGCAGTTCTTC. V and J are TRBV11-1 and TRBJ2-1; D ambiguous. V shed 7 bases and J shed 5 bases, with 6 bases lying between them. Germline-derived CDR1 and CDR2 are SGHAT and FQDESV (reference sequence). The CDR3 covers 11 residues.

The chain uses TRBV4-1 and TRBJ1-1; TRBD1 is a possible D gene (5 bases). With 3 bases removed from V and 10 bases from J, the gap between germline ends came to 15 bases. CDR3 length: 13 residues. Germline V lookup: CDR1 MGHRA, CDR2 YSYEKL. The CDR3 sequence is CASSQGLRQGAFF. The CDR3 region has the DNA TGCGCCAGCAGCCAGGGTCTACGGCAGGGAGCTTTCTTT.

This clone appeared a few times. V gene TRBV30 combines with J gene TRBJ2-2; 7 nucleotides match TRBD1. CDR1 GTSNPN and CDR2 SVGIG come from the germline V gene (reference sequence). The CDR3 extends over 13 amino acids. Losses at the gene ends were 5 bases for V and 1 base for J; bases not matched to a gene: 1. In DNA, the CDR3 is TGTGCCTGGGACAGGGTGAACACCGGGGAGCTGTTTTTT. Translated: CAWDRVNTGELFF.

In DNA form, the CDR3 reads TGTGCCAGCAGTTTAGGAAGGGACACCTATGGCTACACCTTC. Protein product: CASSLGRDTYGYTF. The rearrangement links TRBV27 to TRBJ1-2; a weak D match, TRBD1 (6 bases). Germline CDR1 MNHEY, CDR2 SMNVEV (reference sequence). V gave up 2 bases and J gave up 4 bases, with 11 bases separating them. The CDR3 contains 14 residues.

The J gene is TRBJ2-1, the V gene TRBV7-3, with a possible D match to TRBD1 (6 bases). From germline, CDR1 is SGHTA and CDR2 FQGTGA. This CDR3 has 16 amino acids. Trimming took 0 bases from V and 5 from J, leaving 14 bases between them. The CDR3 DNA is TGTGCCAGCAGCTTAACACGTACAGGGAGCAACAATGAGCAGTTCTTC. This gives the protein CASSLTRTGSNNEQFF. The whole variable domain, remainder taken from reference TRBV7-3 and TRBJ2-1, is GAGVSQTPSNKVTEKGKYVELRCDPISGHTALYWYRQSLGQGPEFLIYFQGTGAADDSGLPNDRFFAVRPEGSVSTLKIQRTERGDSAVYLCASSLTRTGSNNEQFFGPGTRLTVL.

The chain employs TRBV28 and TRBJ2-1; 8 bases agree with TRBD1. The CDR3 has 15 amino acids. V lost 4 bases to trimming and J lost 10 bases; unmatched junction nucleotides: 12. Looked up from germline, CDR1 is MDHEN and CDR2 is SYDVKM. CDR3 residues: CASSSFTGGLMEQFF. The CDR3 bases are TGTGCCAGCAGTTCTTTCACAGGGGGTCTAATGGAGCAGTTCTTC.

This clone has just a few counts. The chain recombines TRBV6-6 with TRBJ1-5; D is perhaps TRBD1 (5 bases). This CDR3 comprises 13 residues. V lost 6 bases, J lost 6 bases, and 12 bases lay in between. CDR1 is MNHNY and CDR2 is SVGAGI in the germline V gene (reference sequence). This CDR3 is CASRPTGTQPQHF. CDR3 bases: TGTGCCAGCAGGCCTACAGGCACTCAGCCCCAGCATTTT.

This clone was seen only a few times. The chain combines TRBV27 with TRBJ2-1; 8 positions match TRBD2. Germline V gene lookup returns CDR1 MNHEY and CDR2 SMNVEV (reference sequence). J gave up 3 bases and V 1 base, and 5 bases lay outside the gene matches. The CDR3 is 16 residues long. CDR3 sequence reads: CASSLYSGGLYNEQFF. CDR3 sequence (DNA): TGTGCCAGCAGTTTATACAGCGGGGGACTCTACAATGAGCAGTTCTTC.